These T cell receptor beta chains were read from a single sample in a study of blood T cells in healthy people across ages. MiXCR was run by TCRdb on the 5' RACE reads, yielding one entry per CDR3 protein. The table includes around 1.1 million distinct CDR3 sequences, around two fifths detected once. Sequenced input: blood. These receptors were collected from a man younger than 35 in good health. CDR3s include the opening cysteine and the closing phenylalanine or tryptophan. A D gene is named only where the DNA matches it firmly. Part of the rows lack a size; the others show once, few, many or a class for expanded clones.

size	V	D	J	CDR3	DNA
few	TRBV29-1	TRBD1	TRBJ2-7	CSVVAWDSYEQYF	TGCAGCGTTGTTGCCTGGGACAGCTACGAGCAGTACTTC
few	TRBV6-2/TRBV6-3	TRBD2	TRBJ2-1	CASSYSGGGAYNEQFF	TGTGCCAGCAGTTACTCCGGCGGGGGAGCGTACAATGAGCAGTTCTTC
few	TRBV11-2	TRBD2	TRBJ2-1	CASSLDGVAGIYNEQFF	TGTGCCAGCAGCTTAGATGGAGTAGCGGGGATCTACAATGAGCAGTTCTTC
NA	TRBV5-1	NA	TRBJ1-6	CASSLAGMGSPLHF	TGCGCCAGCAGCTTGGCAGGGATGGGTTCACCCCTCCACTTT
NA	TRBV27	NA	TRBJ1-2	CASSQPPGQHYTF	TGTGCCAGCAGTCAACCGCCTGGACAGCACTACACCTTC
few	TRBV24-1	NA	TRBJ1-5	CATSVHSNQPQHF	TGTGCCACCAGTGTCCATAGCAATCAGCCCCAGCATTTT
few	TRBV11-1	TRBD2	TRBJ2-4	CASSGLAGGPKNIQYF	TGTGCCAGCAGCGGACTAGCGGGGGGACCTAAAAACATTCAGTACTTC
NA	TRBV6-5	TRBD1	TRBJ1-4	CASSPGGREKLFF	TGTGCCAGTAGCCCAGGGGGCCGGGAAAAACTGTTTTTT
NA	TRBV7-9	NA	TRBJ2-5	CASSLGQAGRETQYF	TGTGCCAGCAGCTTAGGACAGGCCGGCCGGGAGACCCAGTACTTC
NA	TRBV9	NA	TRBJ2-3	CASRKSDTSTDTQYF	TGTGCCAGCCGTAAGTCGGACACCAGCACAGATACGCAGTATTTT
NA	TRBV6-1	TRBD1	TRBJ2-3	CAKPSWTGHHESSTDTQYF	TGTGCCAAGCCCAGCTGGACAGGACACCATGAGAGTAGCACAGATACGCAGTATTTT
few	TRBV12-3/TRBV12-4	NA	TRBJ2-3	CASSLWTGQNLDTQYF	TGTGCCAGCAGCCTCTGGACGGGGCAGAATCTAGATACGCAGTATTTT
NA	TRBV10-3	NA	TRBJ1-6	CAISGDSDSYNSPLHF	TGTGCCATCAGTGGTGACAGTGACTCCTATAATTCACCCCTCCACTTT
few	TRBV20-1	NA	TRBJ1-1	CSAKGGENMNTEAFF	TGCAGTGCTAAGGGGGGAGAAAATATGAACACTGAAGCTTTCTTT
NA	TRBV6-2/TRBV6-3	NA	TRBJ1-2	CASSDRAGGGYTF	TGTGCCAGCAGTGACAGAGCCGGGGGTGGCTACACCTTC
few	TRBV20-1	TRBD2	TRBJ2-7	CSASKASGFTYEQYF	TGCAGTGCTAGTAAGGCTAGCGGGTTTACCTACGAGCAGTACTTC
few	TRBV6-5	NA	TRBJ2-7	CASSYSIRLSTYEQYF	TGTGCCAGCAGTTACTCAATTCGGCTTTCGACCTACGAGCAGTACTTC
NA	TRBV2	TRBD1	TRBJ1-2	CASSEATGSGYTF	TGTGCCAGCAGTGAAGCGACAGGGTCTGGCTACACCTTC
NA	TRBV7-2	TRBD1	TRBJ1-1	CASSLKGTGAGTEAFF	TGTGCCAGCAGCTTAAAAGGGACAGGGGCCGGCACTGAAGCTTTCTTT
few	TRBV5-1	TRBD1	TRBJ1-6	CASSSGTVGSPLHF	TGCGCCAGCAGCTCCGGGACAGTGGGTTCACCCCTCCACTTT
once	TRBV7-2	NA	TRBJ2-1	CASSFQPDYNEQFF	TGTGCCAGCAGCTTTCAACCAGACTACAATGAGCAGTTCTTC
NA	TRBV5-1	TRBD1	TRBJ1-2	CASSPGQGACGYGYTF	TGCGCCAGCAGCCCGGGACAGGGGGCGTGTGGCTATGGCTACACCTTC
NA	TRBV29-1	NA	TRBJ2-3	CSVEVRPLADTQYF	TGCAGCGTTGAAGTCAGGCCCCTGGCAGATACGCAGTATTTT
few	TRBV6-1	TRBD1	TRBJ1-2	CASRDRFYGYTF	TGTGCCAGCAGGGACAGGTTCTATGGCTACACCTTC
NA	TRBV7-2	NA	TRBJ1-1	CASSLTERDTEAFF	TGTGCCAGCAGCTTGACAGAGAGAGACACTGAAGCTTTCTTT
NA	TRBV19	TRBD1	TRBJ1-5	CASSIPQGGSNQPQHF	TGTGCCAGTAGTATTCCCCAGGGGGGAAGCAATCAGCCCCAGCATTTT
NA	TRBV6-5	TRBD1	TRBJ1-1	CASSYSTWQGGMNTEAFF	TGTGCCAGCAGTTACTCTACGTGGCAGGGGGGGATGAACACTGAAGCTTTCTTT
few	TRBV7-9	NA	TRBJ1-4	CASSAVGGGTNEKLFF	TGTGCCAGCAGCGCCGTTGGGGGGGGTACTAATGAAAAACTGTTTTTT
once	TRBV5-4	NA	TRBJ2-7	CASSSELGLEYNEQYF	TGTGCCAGCAGCTCGGAGTTGGGACTGGAGTACAATGAGCAGTACTTC
few	TRBV6-2/TRBV6-3	NA	TRBJ1-1	CASRRNTPGSTEAFF	TGTGCCAGCAGACGCAACACCCCGGGCAGCACTGAAGCTTTCTTT
NA	TRBV14	TRBD2	TRBJ2-3	CASSQETRGLARTDTQYF	TGTGCCAGCAGCCAAGAGACTAGGGGACTAGCGCGCACAGATACGCAGTATTTT
NA	TRBV6-2/TRBV6-3	NA	TRBJ1-1	CASSYSLRENTEAFF	TGTGCCAGCAGTTACTCGCTCAGGGAGAACACTGAAGCTTTCTTT
NA	TRBV2	NA	TRBJ2-1	CASSNGFSSYNEQFF	TGTGCCAGCAGTAACGGTTTTTCCTCCTACAATGAGCAGTTCTTC
few	TRBV4-1	TRBD2	TRBJ2-5	CASSQDLGRDYLQETQYF	TGCGCCAGCAGCCAAGATCTGGGGCGGGACTACCTACAAGAGACCCAGTACTTC
few	TRBV13	NA	TRBJ2-1	CASSHGSGRTGSYNEQFF	TGTGCCAGCAGCCATGGCTCGGGGCGAACAGGTTCCTACAATGAGCAGTTCTTC
NA	TRBV30	TRBD1	TRBJ1-2	CAWSVLTGPGDGYTF	TGTGCCTGGAGTGTACTGACAGGGCCAGGAGATGGCTACACCTTC
NA	TRBV28	TRBD2	TRBJ2-5	CASRAGDRVGTQYF	TGTGCCAGCAGAGCGGGGGACCGGGTTGGGACCCAGTACTTC
few	TRBV20-1	NA	TRBJ1-1	CSARVKRTVREAFF	TGCAGTGCTAGAGTAAAGCGGACAGTCCGTGAAGCTTTCTTT
NA	TRBV20-1	NA	TRBJ2-5	CSARALRVQETQYF	TGCAGTGCTAGAGCTTTGAGGGTCCAAGAGACCCAGTACTTC
few	TRBV2	NA	TRBJ2-3	CASTRKQARTDTQYF	TGTGCCAGCACTAGAAAGCAGGCCCGCACAGATACGCAGTATTTT
few	TRBV3-1	NA	TRBJ1-4	CASSQDRGRVNEKLFF	TGTGCCAGCAGCCAGGATCGGGGCAGGGTCAATGAAAAACTGTTTTTT
NA	TRBV7-6	NA	TRBJ1-2	CASSTGTGYTF	TGTGCCAGTTCCACGGGAACTGGCTACACCTTC
NA	TRBV4-2	NA	TRBJ2-7	CASSQEGISYEQYF	TGTGCCAGCAGCCAAGAAGGAATTTCCTACGAGCAGTACTTC
NA	TRBV29-1	NA	TRBJ2-7	CSVFMTESPDEQYF	TGCAGCGTCTTTATGACAGAAAGCCCCGACGAGCAGTACTTC
NA	TRBV15	NA	TRBJ2-3	CATSSMFTDTQYF	TGTGCCACCAGCAGCATGTTCACAGATACGCAGTATTTT
NA	TRBV6-6	TRBD1	TRBJ1-2	CASSYSALRGQDYGYTF	TGTGCCAGCAGTTACTCGGCCCTCAGGGGGCAGGACTATGGCTACACCTTC